The 6 T cell receptor beta chains reported below all come from one sample, sequenced in a study of blood T cell repertoires in COVID-19. Sequencing was performed with immunoSEQ multiplex PCR; in TCRdb, only in-frame clones are kept and a portion is missing. The data show a few hundred thousand clones, around nine tenths seen once. Specimen: PBMCs or T cells enriched from blood (not recorded which). The receptor source for this set is a woman aged 55-69 years who had recovered from COVID-19.

This rearrangement joins TRBV19 to TRBJ2-1, with 12 nucleotides matching TRBD2. Germline CDR1 is LNHDA and CDR2 is SQIVND (reference sequence). After removal of 4 bases from V and 0 bases from J, the junction contained 13 bases not matched to a gene. The CDR3 has 20 residues. CDR3 sequence (DNA): TGTGCCAGTAGTACCCCCCCACTAGCGGGGGGTTTAAGCTCCTACAATGAGCAGTTCTTC. Translated: CASSTPPLAGGLSSYNEQFF.

The chain joins TRBV2 to TRBJ1-3; the match to TRBD1 covers 7 bases. This CDR3 has 15 amino acids. After removal of 6 bases from V and 2 bases from J, the junction contained 7 bases not matched to a gene. The V gene's germline CDR1 is SNHLY and CDR2 FYNNEI. CDR3 sequence (DNA): TGTGCCAGCAGCCCAACTGGGACAGCTGGAAACACCATATATTTT. Translated, it gives CASSPTGTAGNTIYF.

V is TRBV18 and J is TRBJ2-3; 10 bases match TRBD2. CDR1 is KGHSH and CDR2 is LQKENI in the germline V gene. The trim removed 3 bases at V and 4 bases at J, leaving 4 bases unmatched. The CDR3 has 15 amino acids. The CDR3 protein is CASSPLGLAADTQYF. DNA of the CDR3: TGTGCCAGCTCACCGCTCGGACTAGCGGCAGATACGCAGTATTTT.

The chain uses TRBV10-3 and TRBJ1-1; D gene uncertain. Between the trimmed V and J ends, which lost 6 bases and 4 bases, there was a span of 6 bases. CDR1 and CDR2 from the germline V gene are ENHRY and SYGVKD. This CDR3 spans 11 amino acids. CDR3 DNA: TGTGCCATCAGCGCCGGCACTGAAGCTTTCTTT. Its translation: CAISAGTEAFF.

The J gene is TRBJ1-2, the V gene TRBV28, with D unclear. This CDR3 comprises 11 residues. The V and J ends lost 4 bases and 8 bases respectively, with 8 bases between them. The V gene's germline CDR1 is MDHEN and CDR2 SYDVKM. The CDR3 loop reads CASSSTQGYTF. Written as DNA, the CDR3 is TGTGCCAGCAGTTCCACACAGGGCTACACCTTC.

CDR3 nucleotides: TGCAGCGTTGAAGGAGGGGGGAGGGGGATGGGGGATACGCAGTATTTT. Translating gives CSVEGGGRGMGDTQYF. The V gene is TRBV29-1, the J gene TRBJ2-3; maybe TRBD2 (7 bases). The CDR3 runs 16 residues. Germline V gene lookup returns CDR1 SQVTM and CDR2 ANQGSEA. Trimming shortened V by 1 base and J by 6 bases, and 20 bases separated the two germline ends.